Shown below are 15 T cell receptor beta chains from a single sample sequenced in a study of blood T cells in healthy people across ages. A sample-barcoded 5' primer and a J-beta primer mix were used in a second PCR of about 6 to 12 cycles. Using its own MiXCR run on the 5' RACE reads, TCRdb lists one record per CDR3 protein. The data hold hundreds of thousands of distinct CDR3 sequences, with approximately 53% observed a single time. The sample comprised blood. Receptors were obtained from a middle-aged man in good health.

The chain carries TRBV3-1 and TRBJ1-6; 7 nucleotides match TRBD1. The CDR3 is 18 amino acids. With V trimmed by 0 bases and J by 9 bases, 14 bases remained unmatched. Germline CDR1 reads LGHDT; CDR2 reads YNNKEL (reference sequence). The CDR3 reads CASSQDLVWTGGVSPLHF. The CDR3 nucleotides read TGTGCCAGCAGCCAAGATCTTGTCTGGACAGGAGGTGTTTCACCCCTCCACTTT.

This clonotype appeared a few times. This rearrangement joins TRBV7-2 to TRBJ2-1; TRBD1 or TRBD2 may be the D gene (6 bases each). V was pared by 4 bases and J by 8 bases, with 18 bases between. This CDR3 spans 15 amino acids. Germline values: CDR1 SGHTA, CDR2 FQGNSA. The CDR3 loop is CASSSPSRGADEQFF. DNA of the CDR3: TGTGCCAGCAGCTCACCTTCGAGGGGGGCCGATGAGCAGTTCTTC. The full variable domain, completed using reference TRBV7-2 and TRBJ2-1, is GAGVSQSPSNKVTEKGKDVELRCDPISGHTALYWYRQSLGQGLEFLIYFQGNSAPDKSGLPSDRFSAERTGGSVSTLTIQRTQQEDSAVYLCASSSPSRGADEQFFGPGTRLTVL.

The rearrangement links TRBV2 to TRBJ2-4; perhaps TRBD2 as D (6 bases). The CDR3 spans 13 residues. V dropped 4 bases and J dropped 7 bases, with 11 bases sitting between them. Germline assignment: CDR1 SNHLY and CDR2 FYNNEI. The CDR3 DNA reads as TGTGCCAGCAGTGTGTCGGAGGGGAACATTCAGTACTTC. Translated: CASSVSEGNIQYF.

Many counts were recorded for this clonotype. The CDR3 loop reads CASSLGQNYEQYF. The CDR3 DNA follows: TGCGCCAGCAGCTTGGGTCAGAACTACGAGCAGTACTTC. The gene calls are TRBV5-1 and TRBJ2-7; D remains unclear. V was pared by 0 bases and J by 3 bases, with 7 bases between. CDR3 size: 13 residues. Germline V CDR1 and CDR2: SGHRS, YFSETQ.

The chain combines TRBV25-1 with TRBJ2-7; TRBD1 matches 10 bases. Trimming removed 4 bases from V and 2 bases from J; junction bases left unmatched: 11. This CDR3 has 17 residues. Germline CDR1 reads MGHDK; CDR2 reads SYGVNS. CDR3 sequence (DNA): TGTGCCAGCAGTGGGGCCTCCGTGGGACAGGGGACCTACGAGCAGTACTTC. It codes for CASSGASVGQGTYEQYF.

This clonotype appeared a few times. V and J are TRBV27 and TRBJ2-1; D remains ambiguous. The germline V gene encodes CDR1 MNHEY and CDR2 SMNVEV (reference sequence). The CDR3 is 14 amino acids. The DNA for the CDR3 is TGTCTTACTTTCCGGGTAGGCTCCTACAATGAGCAGTTCTTC. This codes for CLTFRVGSYNEQFF.

This sequence joins TRBV12-3 or TRBV12-4 and TRBJ2-5, with 10 nucleotides matching TRBD1. V shed 5 bases and J 2 bases; nucleotides not matched to a gene: 5. The CDR3 is made up of 15 amino acids. CDR3 protein: CASSPTGGQQETQYF. CDR3 bases: TGTGCCAGCAGTCCGACAGGGGGCCAACAAGAGACCCAGTACTTC.

In its sample, this clonotype was seen many times. CDR3: CSGGGWEETQYF. The CDR3 DNA reads TGCAGCGGAGGGGGCTGGGAAGAGACCCAGTACTTC. The rearrangement links TRBV29-1 to TRBJ2-5; the match to TRBD1 covers 7 bases. In germline, CDR1 is SQVTM, CDR2 ANQGSEA. J was trimmed by 3 bases and V by 7 bases; bases with no gene match: 5. The CDR3 sequence is 12 residues long.

The J gene is TRBJ2-3, the V gene TRBV7-9; 7 positions agree with TRBD2. There are 15 residues in the CDR3. The germline CDR1 and CDR2 sequences are SEHNR and FQNEAQ (reference sequence). V trimming: 6 bases; J trimming: 2 bases; junction bases outside the gene matches: 8. This CDR3 reads CASRIKAGLTDTQYF. In nucleotides, the CDR3 is TGTGCCAGCAGAATTAAAGCGGGGCTCACAGATACGCAGTATTTT.

This clonotype was picked up many times. The J gene is TRBJ2-6, the V gene TRBV24-1; 7 bases align to TRBD2. Germline V lookup: CDR1 KGHDR, CDR2 SFDVKD. The CDR3 totals 18 residues. J gave up 0 bases and V 5 bases, and 9 bases lay outside the gene matches. Written as DNA, the CDR3 is TGTGCCACCAGTGCCCGGGGGGAGGGGAGCTCTGGGGCCAACGTCCTGACTTTC. Residues: CATSARGEGSSGANVLTF.

This clonotype occurred many times. V gene TRBV7-2 combines with J gene TRBJ2-7; tentative D call: TRBD2 (6 bases). This CDR3 spans 15 amino acids. Trimming took 0 bases from V and 0 from J, leaving 9 bases between them. Germline CDR1 SGHTA, CDR2 FQGNSA. As DNA, the CDR3 is TGTGCCAGCAGCTTAGCGCGGGGCAGCTCCTACGAGCAGTACTTC. It yields the protein CASSLARGSSYEQYF. The full variable domain, completed using reference TRBV7-2 and TRBJ2-7, is GAGVSQSPSNKVTEKGKDVELRCDPISGHTALYWYRQSLGQGLEFLIYFQGNSAPDKSGLPSDRFSAERTGGSVSTLTIQRTQQEDSAVYLCASSLARGSSYEQYFGPGTRLTVT.

This clonotype occurred many times. V is TRBV27 and J is TRBJ2-4; D may be TRBD2 (5 bases). The CDR3 covers 17 residues. Trimming stripped 6 bases from V and 0 bases from J, with 18 bases between. CDR1 MNHEY and CDR2 SMNVEV come from the germline V gene (reference sequence). CDR3 residues: CASRKGNRGLAKNIQYF. The CDR3 region has the DNA TGTGCCAGCAGGAAGGGAAACAGAGGACTAGCCAAAAACATTCAGTACTTC.

The CDR3 protein is CSARSHHTSSGANVLTF. The CDR3 DNA is TGCAGTGCTAGGAGTCACCATACCAGCTCTGGGGCCAACGTCCTGACTTTC. This rearrangement joins TRBV20-1 to TRBJ2-6; no clear D. Germline V gives CDR1 DFQATT, CDR2 SNEGSKA (reference sequence). This CDR3 comprises 17 residues. Deletions cut 3 bases from V and 0 bases from J, with 15 bases between.

The V gene is TRBV12-3 or TRBV12-4, the J gene TRBJ2-5; tentative D call: TRBD2 (5 bases). V dropped 3 bases and J dropped 3 bases, with 11 bases sitting between them. CDR3 length: 14 residues. CDR3 loop: CASSFGDYKETQYF. The DNA for the CDR3 is TGTGCCAGCAGTTTCGGTGACTATAAAGAGACCCAGTACTTC.

The chain combines TRBV15 with TRBJ2-5; no clear D gene. TRBJ2-4 matches the DNA end more closely, so the J call is doubtful. The CDR3 spans 15 residues. Germline CDR1 is LNHNV and CDR2 is YYDKDF (reference sequence). The CDR3 spells CATSRGLPEANIQYF. For the CDR3, the DNA is TGTGCCACCAGCAGAGGCCTTCCCGAGGCGAACATTCAGTACTTC.